Listed here are 16 T cell receptor beta chains from one sample, sequenced in a study of PD-1 blockade in classical Hodgkin lymphoma. Time point in this sample: newly diagnosed, previously untreated cHL patient sample. The assay was immunoSEQ multiplex PCR, and TCRdb's table has in-frame clones only and misses some. The sample carries 45,000 to 60,000 clones, roughly 93% recorded once. The material sequenced was peripheral blood mononuclear cells (PBMCs). These receptors were collected from a human donor with classical Hodgkin lymphoma.

Only one count was recorded for this clone. This rearrangement joins TRBV2 to TRBJ1-2, with 8 bases lining up with TRBD1. The CDR3 runs to 17 residues. Trimming at V came to 4 bases and at J to 1 base, leaving 11 bases not matched to a gene. Germline V lookup: CDR1 SNHLY, CDR2 FYNNEI. Here the CDR3 reads CASSVGDRIWVNYGYTF. For the CDR3, the DNA is TGTGCCAGCAGTGTTGGGGACAGGATTTGGGTTAACTATGGCTACACCTTC.

The chain is built from TRBV6-1 and TRBJ2-5, with 7 positions matching TRBD2. J gave up 8 bases and V 3 bases, and 6 bases lay outside the gene matches. The germline gives CDR1 MNHNS, CDR2 SASEGT. There are 13 residues in the CDR3. CDR3 in DNA: TGTGCCAGCAGTGATGGACTAGAAAGAACCCAGTACTTC. Its translation is CASSDGLERTQYF.

The chain links TRBV18 to TRBJ1-2; D is undetermined. V was clipped by 6 bases and J by 5 bases, with 10 bases between them. Germline-derived CDR1 and CDR2 are KGHSH and LQKENI. This CDR3 is built from 12 residues. CDR3 in amino acids: CASSERRYGYTF. The DNA for the CDR3 is TGTGCCAGCTCTGAACGGCGTTATGGCTACACCTTC.

This clone was counted between two and nine times. V usage is TRBV2 and J usage is TRBJ1-2; D not certain. This CDR3 has 8 amino acids. V was clipped by 8 bases and J by 10 bases, with 5 bases between them. Germline V CDR1 and CDR2: SNHLY, FYNNEI. In DNA, the CDR3 is TGTGCCAGCGGAGACTACACCTTC. Translation gives CASGDYTF.

The chain recombines TRBV7-9 with TRBJ1-1; 7 positions agree with TRBD1. The V and J ends lost 5 bases and 1 base, in that order; junction bases with no gene match: 7. Germline values: CDR1 SEHNR, CDR2 FQNEAQ (reference sequence). This CDR3 has 15 amino acids. The CDR3, as DNA: TGTGCCAGCAGCGGGGGACAGAGAAAGAACACTGAAGCTTTCTTT. Protein product: CASSGGQRKNTEAFF.

The V gene is TRBV2, the J gene TRBJ2-7; TRBD1 agrees at 8 bases. The CDR3 loop spans 13 amino acids. CDR1 is SNHLY and CDR2 is FYNNEI in the germline V gene. With 4 bases clipped from V and 5 bases from J, the junction kept 4 bases outside the gene matches. CDR3 in amino acids: CASSGQGFHEQYF. The CDR3 DNA reads as TGTGCCAGCAGTGGACAGGGGTTCCACGAGCAGTACTTC.

This clone was found once. The chain is built from TRBV5-8 and TRBJ1-5; maybe TRBD1 (5 bases). Trimming stripped 4 bases from V and 6 bases from J, with 11 bases between. CDR1 is SGHTS and CDR2 is YDEGEE in the germline V gene. This CDR3 spans 13 amino acids. The CDR3 reads CASSVSGPQPQHF. CDR3 DNA: TGTGCCAGCAGCGTGTCGGGGCCTCAGCCCCAGCATTTT.

J is TRBJ1-3 and V is TRBV27, with 7 nucleotides matching TRBD1. The trim removed 5 bases at V and 10 bases at J, leaving 11 bases unmatched. This CDR3 is built from 14 residues. Germline V CDR1 and CDR2: MNHEY, SMNVEV (reference sequence). The DNA of the CDR3 is TGTGCCAGCAGTCTCACGGGACAGCCAAGTACCATATATTTT. This codes for CASSLTGQPSTIYF.

The chain uses TRBV11-1 and TRBJ1-1; tentative D call: TRBD1 (5 bases). The CDR3 runs to 14 residues. Per germline, CDR1 SGHAT and CDR2 FQDESV (reference sequence). Trimming stripped 0 bases from V and 11 bases from J, with 16 bases between. The CDR3 protein is CASSLAHGGMSAFF. The CDR3 DNA follows: TGTGCCAGCAGCTTAGCCCATGGGGGGATGAGTGCTTTCTTT.

J is TRBJ2-7 and V is TRBV28; 7 bases align to TRBD2. CDR3 length: 16 residues. V lost 4 bases, J lost 7 bases, and 16 bases stayed unmatched. Germline values: CDR1 MDHEN, CDR2 SYDVKM. CDR3 nucleotides: TGTGCCAGCAGTTCCCCCCTAGCGGAGCCGGTGCGAGAGCAGTACTTC. Protein sequence: CASSSPLAEPVREQYF.

This chain links TRBV2 with TRBJ2-2; TRBD2 aligns across 8 bases. Germline V gene data show CDR1 as SNHLY and CDR2 as FYNNEI. With 4 bases clipped from V and 5 bases from J, the junction kept 6 bases outside the gene matches. The CDR3 sequence is 15 residues long. CDR3 sequence: CASSGAGGGTGELFF. CDR3 nucleotide sequence: TGTGCCAGCAGTGGAGCAGGCGGGGGGACCGGGGAGCTGTTTTTT.

The chain carries TRBV4-1 and TRBJ1-3, with no clear D. Germline V gene data show CDR1 as MGHRA and CDR2 as YSYEKL. This CDR3 has 16 amino acids. Trimming took off 1 base at V and 0 bases at J, with 10 bases between the two ends. The CDR3: CASSQAQDISGNTIYF. The CDR3, as DNA: TGCGCCAGCAGCCAAGCTCAGGATATCTCTGGAAACACCATATATTTT.

The rearrangement uses TRBV7-9 and TRBJ2-3, with 9 bases that match TRBD2. The CDR3 has 16 amino acids. J gave up 1 base and V 5 bases, and 7 bases lay outside the gene matches. Germline lookup yields CDR1 SEHNR and CDR2 FQNEAQ (reference sequence). Here the CDR3 reads CASSPLRLAGTDTQYF. In nucleotides, the CDR3 is TGTGCCAGCAGCCCCCTAAGACTAGCGGGCACAGATACGCAGTATTTT.

The chain is built from TRBV30 and TRBJ1-1, with TRBD1 identical over 7 bases. V gave up 5 bases and J gave up 5 bases; unmatched junction bases: 8. This CDR3 is 13 amino acids long. Germline V gene data show CDR1 as GTSNPN and CDR2 as SVGIG (reference sequence). Here the CDR3 reads CAWGDSLATEAFF. In nucleotides, the CDR3 is TGTGCCTGGGGGGACAGTTTAGCGACTGAAGCTTTCTTT.

The chain links TRBV27 to TRBJ2-7; D ambiguous. The CDR3 is 13 amino acids. CDR1 is MNHEY and CDR2 is SMNVEV in the germline V gene (reference sequence). Trimming pared 5 bases from V and 4 bases from J, leaving 12 bases between. This CDR3 is CASSLTYLYEQYF. The CDR3 DNA sequence: TGTGCCAGCAGTCTCACCTATTTGTACGAGCAGTACTTC.

This chain links TRBV11-2 with TRBJ1-4; TRBD1 agrees at 9 bases. The trim removed 8 bases at V and 5 bases at J, leaving 12 bases unmatched. CDR1 and CDR2 (germline): SGHAT, FQNNGV. The CDR3 spans 16 residues. CDR3 DNA sequence: TGTGCCAGCGGGGACAGGGATTCGGGGGCCAATGAAAAACTGTTTTTT. It encodes CASGDRDSGANEKLFF.